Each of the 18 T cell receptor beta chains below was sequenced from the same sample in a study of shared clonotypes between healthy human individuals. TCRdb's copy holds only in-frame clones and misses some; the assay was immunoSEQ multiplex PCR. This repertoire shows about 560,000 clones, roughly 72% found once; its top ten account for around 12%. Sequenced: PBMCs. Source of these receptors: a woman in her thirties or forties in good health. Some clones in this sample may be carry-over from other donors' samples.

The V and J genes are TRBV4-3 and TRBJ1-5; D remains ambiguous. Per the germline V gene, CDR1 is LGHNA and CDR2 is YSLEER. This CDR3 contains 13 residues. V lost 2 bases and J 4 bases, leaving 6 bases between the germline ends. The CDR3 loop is CASSQQVNQPQHF. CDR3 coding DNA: TGCGCCAGCAGCCAACAGGTGAATCAGCCCCAGCATTTT.

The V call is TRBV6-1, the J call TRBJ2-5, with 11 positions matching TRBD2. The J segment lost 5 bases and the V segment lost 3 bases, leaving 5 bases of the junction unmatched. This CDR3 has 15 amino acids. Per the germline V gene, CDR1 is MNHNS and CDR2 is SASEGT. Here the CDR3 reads CASSDSGRAMETQYF. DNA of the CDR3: TGTGCCAGCAGTGATAGCGGGAGGGCCATGGAGACCCAGTACTTC.

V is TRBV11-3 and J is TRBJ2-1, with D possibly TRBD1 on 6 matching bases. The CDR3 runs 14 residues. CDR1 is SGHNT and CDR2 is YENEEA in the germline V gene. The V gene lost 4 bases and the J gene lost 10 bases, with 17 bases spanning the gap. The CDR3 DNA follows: TGTGCCAGCAGCTCAATCCGGGACACCGGGGAGCAGTTCTTC. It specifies CASSSIRDTGEQFF.

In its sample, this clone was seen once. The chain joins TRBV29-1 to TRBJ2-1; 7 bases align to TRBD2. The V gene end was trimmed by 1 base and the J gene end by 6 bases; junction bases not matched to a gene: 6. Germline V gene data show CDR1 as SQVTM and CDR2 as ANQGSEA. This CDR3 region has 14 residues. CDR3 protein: CSVEVAGVFNEQFF. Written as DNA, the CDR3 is TGCAGCGTTGAAGTTGCGGGAGTATTCAATGAGCAGTTCTTC.

CDR3 DNA sequence: TGTGCCAGCAGCCAATTTAGATCACAGGAAGAGACCCAGTACTTC. Translating gives CASSQFRSQEETQYF. The chain couples TRBV16 to TRBJ2-5; tentative D call: TRBD1 (5 bases). The CDR3 sequence is 15 residues long. In germline, CDR1 is KGHSY, CDR2 FQNENV. Trimming took 1 base from V and 3 from J, leaving 12 bases between them.

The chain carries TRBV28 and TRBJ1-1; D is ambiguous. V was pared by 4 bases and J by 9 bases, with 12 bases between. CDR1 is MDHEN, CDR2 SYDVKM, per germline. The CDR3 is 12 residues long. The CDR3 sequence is CASSSPTQQAFF. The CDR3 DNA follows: TGTGCCAGCAGTTCACCGACACAACAAGCTTTCTTT.

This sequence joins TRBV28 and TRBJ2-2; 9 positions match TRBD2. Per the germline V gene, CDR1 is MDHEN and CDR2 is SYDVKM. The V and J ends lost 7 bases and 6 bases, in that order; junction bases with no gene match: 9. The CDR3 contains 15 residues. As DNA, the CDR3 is TGTGCCAGCATAGCGGGGGCTAGGGGGGCCGGGGAGCTGTTTTTT. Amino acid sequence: CASIAGARGAGELFF. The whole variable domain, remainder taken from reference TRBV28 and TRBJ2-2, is DVKVTQSSRYLVKRTGEKVFLECVQDMDHENMFWYRQDPGLGLRLIYFSYDVKMKEKGDIPEGYSVSREKKERFSLILESASTNQTSMYLCASIAGARGAGELFFGEGSRLTVL.

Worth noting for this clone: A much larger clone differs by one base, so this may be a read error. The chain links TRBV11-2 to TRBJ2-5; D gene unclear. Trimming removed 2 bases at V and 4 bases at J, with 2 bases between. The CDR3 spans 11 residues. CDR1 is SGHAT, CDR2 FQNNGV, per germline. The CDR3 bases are TGTGCCAGCAGCTTAATAGAGACCCAGTACTTC. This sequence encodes CASSLIETQYF.

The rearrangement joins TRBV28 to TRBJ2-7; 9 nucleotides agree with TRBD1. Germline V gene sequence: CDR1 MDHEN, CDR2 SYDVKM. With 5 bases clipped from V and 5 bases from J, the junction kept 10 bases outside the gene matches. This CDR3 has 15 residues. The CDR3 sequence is CASSVTGGANHEQYF. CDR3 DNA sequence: TGTGCCAGCAGTGTAACAGGGGGCGCTAACCACGAGCAGTACTTC.

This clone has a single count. CDR3 sequence (DNA): TGTGCCAGCAGCTCCCCGGTTAGCGGGAGGGGTTACGAGCAGTACTTC. It yields the protein CASSSPVSGRGYEQYF. The chain links TRBV28 to TRBJ2-7; 11 bases are shared with TRBD2. V lost 6 bases and J lost 4; bases outside the gene matches: 11. The CDR3 runs to 16 residues. Germline CDR1 and CDR2: MDHEN and SYDVKM.

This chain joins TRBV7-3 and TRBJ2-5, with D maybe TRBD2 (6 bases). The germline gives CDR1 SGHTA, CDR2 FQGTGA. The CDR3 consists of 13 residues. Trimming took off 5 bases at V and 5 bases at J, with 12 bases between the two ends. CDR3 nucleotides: TGTGCCAGCAGCCCGACTAGTCTGGAGACCCAGTACTTC. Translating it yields CASSPTSLETQYF.

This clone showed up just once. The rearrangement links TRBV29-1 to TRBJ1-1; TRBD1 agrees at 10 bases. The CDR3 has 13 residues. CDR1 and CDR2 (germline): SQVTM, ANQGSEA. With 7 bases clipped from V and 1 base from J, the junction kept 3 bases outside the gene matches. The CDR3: CSGRTGGNTEAFF. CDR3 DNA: TGCAGCGGTAGGACAGGGGGGAACACTGAAGCTTTCTTT.

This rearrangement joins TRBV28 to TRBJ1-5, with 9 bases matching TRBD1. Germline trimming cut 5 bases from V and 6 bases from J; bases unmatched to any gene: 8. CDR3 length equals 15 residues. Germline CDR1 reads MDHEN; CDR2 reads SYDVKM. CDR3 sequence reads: CASSDDRGVGQPQHF. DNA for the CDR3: TGTGCCAGCAGTGACGACAGGGGGGTGGGTCAGCCCCAGCATTTT.

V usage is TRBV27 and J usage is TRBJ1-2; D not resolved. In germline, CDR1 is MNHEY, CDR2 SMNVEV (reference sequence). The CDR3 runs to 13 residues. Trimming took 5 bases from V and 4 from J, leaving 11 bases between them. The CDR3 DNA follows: TGTGCCAGCAGTCCCCGGGAGGGCTATGGCTACACCTTC. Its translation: CASSPREGYGYTF.

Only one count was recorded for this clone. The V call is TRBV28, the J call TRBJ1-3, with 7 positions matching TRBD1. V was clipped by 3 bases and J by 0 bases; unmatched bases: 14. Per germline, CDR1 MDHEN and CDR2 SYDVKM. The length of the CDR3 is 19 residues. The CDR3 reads CASSFYRGFALSSGNTIYF. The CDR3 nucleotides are TGTGCCAGCAGTTTCTACAGGGGTTTTGCCCTTAGCTCTGGAAACACCATATATTTT.

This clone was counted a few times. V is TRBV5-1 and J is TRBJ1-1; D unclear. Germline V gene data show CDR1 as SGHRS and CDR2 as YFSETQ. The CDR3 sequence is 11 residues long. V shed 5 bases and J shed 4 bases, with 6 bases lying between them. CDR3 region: CASRGATEAFF. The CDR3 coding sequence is TGCGCCAGCAGGGGCGCCACTGAAGCTTTCTTT.

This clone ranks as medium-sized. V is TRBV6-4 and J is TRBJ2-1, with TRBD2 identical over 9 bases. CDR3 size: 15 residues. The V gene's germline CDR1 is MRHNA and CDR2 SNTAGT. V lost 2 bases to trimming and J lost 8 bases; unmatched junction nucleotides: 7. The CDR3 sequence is CASSDDAGGQDEQFF. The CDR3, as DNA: TGTGCCAGCAGTGACGACGCGGGAGGGCAGGATGAGCAGTTCTTC.

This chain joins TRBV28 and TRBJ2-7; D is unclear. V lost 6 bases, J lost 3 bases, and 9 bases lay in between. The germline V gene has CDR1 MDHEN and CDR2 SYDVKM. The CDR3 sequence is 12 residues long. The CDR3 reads CASRESHYEQYF. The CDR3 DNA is TGTGCCAGCAGAGAATCCCACTACGAGCAGTACTTC.